The sequence of this T cell receptor (beta chain) was determined in a study of regulatory T cells in long-lasting Graves disease. The time point: newly diagnosed GD, antithyroid drugs for less than 3 months. From PBMCs, RNA was extracted and then used to make the TCR library. Library construction for TCR beta used iRepertoire HTBI primers and Arm-PCR of CDR3 regions. TCRdb ran MiXCR on the multiplex PCR reads and lists one entry per CDR3 protein. Of some 220,000 distinct CDR3 sequences listed, 15% to 20% are singletons. CDR1 is GTSNPN, CDR2 SVGIG, per germline (reference sequence). The V and J ends lost 0 bases and 5 bases respectively, with 11 bases between them. The CDR3 is made up of 14 amino acids. The sample was also linked to a second study, of T cells in Graves' hyperthyroidism and ophthalmopathy. That investigation notes: In the first-round RT-PCR of the TCR CDR3, the HTBI primer set was used.

This chain joins TRBV30 and TRBJ1-5; D may be TRBD1 (5 bases). This clonotype originated in a woman in her 30s with Graves disease. The sample was peripheral blood mononuclear cells (PBMCs), taken at new diagnosis, from a patient treated with antithyroid drugs. The CDR3 sequence is CAWSVGAPDQPQHF. Here the CDR3 DNA reads TGTGCCTGGAGTGTAGGGGCCCCGGATCAGCCCCAGCATTTT.